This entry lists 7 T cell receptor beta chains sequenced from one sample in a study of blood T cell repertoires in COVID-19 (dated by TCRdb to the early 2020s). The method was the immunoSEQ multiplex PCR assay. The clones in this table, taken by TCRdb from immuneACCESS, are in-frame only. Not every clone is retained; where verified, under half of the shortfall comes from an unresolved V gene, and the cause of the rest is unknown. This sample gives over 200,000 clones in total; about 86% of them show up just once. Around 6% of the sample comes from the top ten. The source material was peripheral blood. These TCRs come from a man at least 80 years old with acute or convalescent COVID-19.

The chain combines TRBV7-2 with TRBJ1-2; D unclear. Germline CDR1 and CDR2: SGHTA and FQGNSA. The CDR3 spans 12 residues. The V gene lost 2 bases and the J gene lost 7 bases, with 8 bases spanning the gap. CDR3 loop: CASSLPPGGYTF. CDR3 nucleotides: TGTGCCAGCAGCTTACCTCCGGGTGGCTACACCTTC.

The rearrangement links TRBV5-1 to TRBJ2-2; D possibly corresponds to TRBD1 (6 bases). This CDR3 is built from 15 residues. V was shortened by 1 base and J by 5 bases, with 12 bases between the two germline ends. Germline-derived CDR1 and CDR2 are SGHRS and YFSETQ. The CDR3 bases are TGCGCCAGCAGCTTGATGGGGACAACGACCGGGGAGCTGTTTTTT. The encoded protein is CASSLMGTTTGELFF.

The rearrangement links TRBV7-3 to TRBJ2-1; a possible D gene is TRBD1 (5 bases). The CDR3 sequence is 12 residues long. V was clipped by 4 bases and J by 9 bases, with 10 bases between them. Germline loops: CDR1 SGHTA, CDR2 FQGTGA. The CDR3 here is CASSSTESEQFF. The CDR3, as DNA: TGTGCCAGCAGCTCGACAGAGAGTGAGCAGTTCTTC.

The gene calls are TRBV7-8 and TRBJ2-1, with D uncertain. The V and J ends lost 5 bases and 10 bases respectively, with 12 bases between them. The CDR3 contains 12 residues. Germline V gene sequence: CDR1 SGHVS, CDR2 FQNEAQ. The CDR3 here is CASSLLGGEQFF. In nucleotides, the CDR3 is TGTGCCAGCAGCCTGCTAGGTGGCGAGCAGTTCTTC.

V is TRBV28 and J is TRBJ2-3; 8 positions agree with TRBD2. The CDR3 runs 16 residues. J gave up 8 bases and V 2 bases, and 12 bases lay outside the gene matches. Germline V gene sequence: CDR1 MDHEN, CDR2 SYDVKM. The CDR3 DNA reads TGTGCCAGCAGTTTACCTGGAGCGGGGGCGGTAGGTACGCAGTATTTT. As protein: CASSLPGAGAVGTQYF.

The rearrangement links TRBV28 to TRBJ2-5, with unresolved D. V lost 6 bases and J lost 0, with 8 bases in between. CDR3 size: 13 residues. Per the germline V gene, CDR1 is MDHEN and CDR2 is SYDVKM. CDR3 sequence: CASRLADQETQYF. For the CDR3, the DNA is TGTGCCAGCAGGTTGGCAGACCAAGAGACCCAGTACTTC.

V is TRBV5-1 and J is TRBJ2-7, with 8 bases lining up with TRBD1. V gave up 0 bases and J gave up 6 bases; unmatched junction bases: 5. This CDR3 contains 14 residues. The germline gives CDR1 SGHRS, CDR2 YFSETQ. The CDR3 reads CASSLGTGPFEQYF. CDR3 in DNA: TGCGCCAGCAGCTTGGGGACAGGGCCGTTCGAGCAGTACTTC.